This TCR beta chain was observed in a study of T-cell reconstitution after alpha-beta-depleted transplantation in children. General study findings and limits: The main origin of T-cell counts and diversity one year after transplant was newly produced T cells.

The ends lost 2 bases at V and 9 bases at J; junction bases unmatched: 8. This CDR3 has 15 residues. CDR1 and CDR2 (germline): SGHAT, FQNNGV. This clonotype was detected a few times. Antigen specificity is unknown. The TCRbeta library was prepared with unique molecular identifiers. TCRdb re-called the PCR reads through MiXCR, storing one row per CDR3 protein. The data contain 81,000 or so distinct CDR3 sequences, around 16% of them singletons. This chain joins TRBV11-2 and TRBJ2-1, with TRBD1 matching over 9 bases. The receptor was derived from a male patient aged 2-9 years who had a stem cell transplant for acute lymphoblastic leukemia, so the T cells may come from the graft donor. This material consisted of PBMCs, mostly from graft donor cells, taken 180 days after TCRalphabeta/CD19-depleted stem cell transplant. The CDR3 region is CASSLNVGTGSEQFF. The CDR3 bases are TGTGCCAGCAGCTTAAATGTGGGGACAGGGAGTGAGCAGTTCTTC.